The next 27 T cell receptor beta chains were all read from a single sample in a study of blood T cell repertoires in COVID-19. The table came from immunoSEQ multiplex PCR; TCRdb's copy has only in-frame clones and leaves some out. The sample holds approximately 180,000 clones, around 80% seen once. Input material: PBMCs or T cells enriched from blood (not recorded which). These receptors all come from a man aged 50-59 years who had recovered from COVID-19.

The chain has TRBV6-1 and TRBJ1-5; TRBD1 is a possible D gene (6 bases). The CDR3 loop spans 18 amino acids. Trimming took off 4 bases at V and 0 bases at J, with 19 bases between the two ends. Germline lookup yields CDR1 MNHNS and CDR2 SASEGT. The chain's CDR3 is CASSGFAGTRNSNQPQHF. As DNA, the CDR3 is TGTGCCAGCAGTGGTTTCGCTGGGACACGGAATAGCAATCAGCCCCAGCATTTT.

CDR3 residues: CASSFAAIEGSGYTF. CDR3 sequence (DNA): TGTGCCAGCAGCTTTGCCGCAATAGAGGGCTCTGGCTACACCTTC. J is TRBJ1-2 and V is TRBV5-5; D not certain. Trimming left V 2 bases short and J 7 bases short, with 18 bases between. The CDR3 sequence is 15 residues long. The germline V gene encodes CDR1 SGHKS and CDR2 YYEKEE (reference sequence).

The CDR3 spells CATSDLKGAGNEQFF. CDR3 nucleotide sequence: TGTGCCACCAGTGATTTGAAGGGGGCGGGGAATGAGCAGTTCTTC. The genes are TRBV24-1 and TRBJ2-1; D is perhaps TRBD1 (7 bases). CDR3 size: 15 residues. The V gene's germline CDR1 is KGHDR and CDR2 SFDVKD. V lost 0 bases and J lost 7, with 12 bases in between.

This clone showed up just once. The J gene is TRBJ2-3, the V gene TRBV10-2; no firm D call. The germline V gene encodes CDR1 WSHSY and CDR2 SAAADI. The CDR3 loop spans 17 amino acids. The V end was cut by 2 bases, the J end by 0 bases, with 15 bases between. The CDR3 DNA sequence: TGCGCCAGCAGTGAGCAGGAACGCTTCTCTAGCACAGATACGCAGTATTTT. It codes for CASSEQERFSSTDTQYF.

The chain recombines TRBV2 with TRBJ2-1, with TRBD2 matching 10 bases. CDR1 and CDR2 (germline): SNHLY, FYNNEI. The CDR3 has 15 amino acids. V was pared by 5 bases and J by 7 bases, with 8 bases of the junction left unmatched. CDR3 DNA sequence: TGTGCCAGCAGTAGCGGGGGGGCCTTCACGAATGAGCAGTTCTTC. As protein: CASSSGGAFTNEQFF.

The chain is built from TRBV3-1 (or the pseudogene TRBV3-2) and TRBJ2-1, with TRBD1 matching over 8 bases. Germline CDR1 is LGHDT and CDR2 is YNNKEL (reference sequence). The CDR3 has 15 amino acids. The V segment lost 4 bases and the J segment 2 bases; nucleotides outside the gene matches: 4. CDR3 loop: CASSLEGQAYNEQFF. In DNA, the CDR3 is TGTGCCAGCAGCCTAGAGGGACAGGCCTACAATGAGCAGTTCTTC.

The V and J genes are TRBV10-3 and TRBJ2-1, with 10 positions matching TRBD2. Germline CDR1 reads ENHRY; CDR2 reads SYGVKD. V was pared by 6 bases and J by 8 bases, with 13 bases of the junction left unmatched. This CDR3 has 16 residues. The chain's CDR3 is CAIREGEGLATDEQFF. CDR3 nucleotides: TGTGCCATCAGGGAGGGAGAGGGACTAGCGACCGATGAGCAGTTCTTC.

The chain carries TRBV19 and TRBJ1-5; tentatively, D is TRBD1 (5 bases). The CDR3 contains 13 residues. Germline V gene data show CDR1 as LNHDA and CDR2 as SQIVND (reference sequence). Trimming pared 4 bases from V and 7 bases from J, leaving 11 bases between. The chain's CDR3 is CASSTRQRQPQHF. For the CDR3, the DNA is TGTGCCAGTAGTACTCGACAGAGACAGCCCCAGCATTTT.

This clone was detected only once. The chain uses TRBV6-5 and TRBJ1-3, with 7 positions matching TRBD1. The CDR3 runs to 11 residues. Germline V gene lookup returns CDR1 MNHEY and CDR2 SVGAGI. V lost 6 bases to trimming and J lost 9 bases; unmatched junction nucleotides: 2. The CDR3 nucleotides are TGTGCCAGCAGCCAGGGGGTCACCATATATTTT. Its protein is CASSQGVTIYF.

This sequence joins TRBV14 and TRBJ2-5; 7 positions agree with TRBD2. This CDR3 comprises 16 residues. V gave up 4 bases and J gave up 4 bases; unmatched junction bases: 12. Germline values: CDR1 SGHDN, CDR2 FVKESK. The CDR3 sequence is CASSRLTGTNAETQYF. The CDR3 DNA follows: TGTGCCAGCAGCCGTCTCACCGGGACTAACGCAGAGACCCAGTACTTC.

DNA for the CDR3: TGTGCCACCAGCAGAGATAAAGGGACAGGGAGGGAAAAACTGTTTTTT. It is translated as CATSRDKGTGREKLFF. J is TRBJ1-4 and V is TRBV15; 9 bases fit TRBD1. Trimming at V came to 0 bases and at J to 8 bases, leaving 7 bases not matched to a gene. The CDR3 runs to 16 residues. Looked up from germline, CDR1 is LNHNV and CDR2 is YYDKDF (reference sequence).

The gene calls are TRBV28 and TRBJ1-3, with 10 bases identical to TRBD1. This CDR3 contains 15 residues. J was trimmed by 6 bases and V by 5 bases; bases with no gene match: 7. The germline V gene has CDR1 MDHEN and CDR2 SYDVKM. The CDR3 region has the DNA TGTGCCAGCAGTCCCCGACAGGGGGCTACAAACACCATATATTTT. This gives the protein CASSPRQGATNTIYF. Based on the CDR3 plus reference TRBV28 and TRBJ1-3, the full variable domain is DVKVTQSSRYLVKRTGEKVFLECVQDMDHENMFWYRQDPGLGLRLIYFSYDVKMKEKGDIPEGYSVSREKKERFSLILESASTNQTSMYLCASSPRQGATNTIYFGEGSWLTVV.

The chain combines TRBV19 with TRBJ2-7, with D unresolved. CDR3 size: 14 residues. V was trimmed by 3 bases and J by 6 bases, leaving 15 bases between them. Germline assignment: CDR1 LNHDA and CDR2 SQIVND (reference sequence). CDR3 in DNA: TGTGCCAGTAGTATTAACGTCCCGCAAGCCGAGCAGTACTTC. This translates into CASSINVPQAEQYF.

The CDR3 DNA follows: TGTGCCAGCAGTTTACACAGGGGAGCGAACACCGGGGAGCTGTTTTTT. Amino acids: CASSLHRGANTGELFF. This chain connects TRBV27 to TRBJ2-2; the match to TRBD1 covers 7 bases. Germline trimming cut 2 bases from V and 0 bases from J; bases unmatched to any gene: 3. Germline-derived CDR1 and CDR2 are MNHEY and SMNVEV (reference sequence). CDR3 size: 16 residues.

The rearrangement links TRBV3-1 (or the pseudogene TRBV3-2) to TRBJ1-1, with 9 positions matching TRBD1. Germline CDR1 LGHDT, CDR2 YNNKEL (reference sequence). With 3 bases clipped from V and 0 bases from J, the junction kept 11 bases outside the gene matches. The CDR3 loop spans 18 amino acids. CDR3 nucleotide sequence: TGTGCCAGCAGCCATCAATCGTACACAGGGGGCATGAACACTGAAGCTTTCTTT. Amino acid sequence: CASSHQSYTGGMNTEAFF.

This clone came up a few times. The chain combines TRBV5-6 with TRBJ1-2; D is possibly TRBD1 (6 bases). Germline CDR1 is SGHDT and CDR2 is YYEEEE. There are 15 residues in the CDR3. Deletions cut 1 base from V and 8 bases from J, with 18 bases between. The CDR3 coding sequence is TGTGCCAGCAGCTTGTTGGGGGCGATGTCCGGGGGCTACACCTTC. Translation gives CASSLLGAMSGGYTF.

The chain couples TRBV29-1 to TRBJ2-1, with D perhaps matching TRBD1 (6 bases). The CDR3 length is 12 residues. The germline V and J ends were trimmed by 8 bases and 5 bases, with 13 bases remaining between them. Germline values: CDR1 SQVTM, CDR2 ANQGSEA. The CDR3 DNA reads as TGCAGCACCTCACGGACAGACAATGAGCAGTTCTTC. This codes for CSTSRTDNEQFF.

The V call is TRBV14, the J call TRBJ2-7, with D possibly being TRBD2 (6 bases). Trimming left V 4 bases short and J 0 bases short, with 19 bases between. Germline V gene data show CDR1 as SGHDN and CDR2 as FVKESK. The CDR3 runs to 17 residues. The CDR3 nucleotides read TGTGCCAGCAGCCGAAACTCCCGGGACTGGAGCTCCTACGAGCAGTACTTC. It translates to CASSRNSRDWSSYEQYF.

The chain is built from TRBV5-1 and TRBJ1-2; 9 bases are a match to TRBD1. The CDR3 totals 13 residues. The V segment lost 4 bases and the J segment 6 bases; nucleotides outside the gene matches: 4. Per germline, CDR1 SGHRS and CDR2 YFSETQ. CDR3 DNA: TGCGCCAGCAGCGGACAGGGGCGGGATGGCTACACCTTC. This encodes CASSGQGRDGYTF.

The rearrangement links TRBV15 to TRBJ1-2, with D possibly being TRBD1 (6 bases). V was pared by 3 bases and J by 8 bases, with 22 bases between. Germline V CDR1 and CDR2: LNHNV, YYDKDF (reference sequence). The CDR3 has 16 amino acids. The CDR3 here is CATSSPGGRMSEGYTF. CDR3 sequence (DNA): TGTGCCACCAGCAGTCCTGGGGGCAGGATGTCAGAAGGCTACACCTTC.

The genes are TRBV3-1 (or the pseudogene TRBV3-2) and TRBJ2-7; D possibly corresponds to TRBD1 (6 bases). Trimming shortened V by 2 bases and J by 2 bases, and 10 bases separated the two germline ends. Germline-derived CDR1 and CDR2 are LGHDT and YNNKEL (reference sequence). The CDR3 runs 14 residues. The CDR3 sequence: CASSQSDRAYEQYF. Here the CDR3 DNA reads TGTGCCAGCAGCCAATCGGACAGAGCCTACGAGCAGTACTTC.

The chain joins TRBV11-2 to TRBJ2-6; D may be TRBD2 (7 bases). CDR3 length: 17 amino acids. The germline CDR1 and CDR2 sequences are SGHAT and FQNNGV. V was cut by 2 bases and J by 0 bases, with 11 bases left in between. The CDR3 loop reads CASSLRGGNSGANVLTF. CDR3 sequence (DNA): TGTGCCAGCAGCTTAAGGGGGGGGAACTCTGGGGCCAACGTCCTGACTTTC.

This chain links TRBV3-1 (or the pseudogene TRBV3-2) with TRBJ1-3; 9 bases agree with TRBD1. Germline V gene sequence: CDR1 LGHDT, CDR2 YNNKEL (reference sequence). V was clipped by 5 bases and J by 4 bases; unmatched bases: 6. The CDR3 is made up of 15 amino acids. Here the CDR3 reads CASSSTGGYGNTIYF. The CDR3 DNA sequence: TGTGCCAGCAGCTCCACAGGGGGCTACGGAAACACCATATATTTT.

The gene calls are TRBV18 and TRBJ2-5; D is undetermined. The V end lost 3 bases, the J end lost 5 bases, and 13 bases lay between the germline ends. CDR3 length: 14 residues. The germline gives CDR1 KGHSH, CDR2 LQKENI. CDR3 DNA: TGTGCCAGCTCACCCTTAAGTCTAACTGAGACCCAGTACTTC. Its translation is CASSPLSLTETQYF.

The chain has TRBV6-5 and TRBJ1-2, with a tentative D call TRBD1 (6 bases). Germline V gene sequence: CDR1 MNHEY, CDR2 SVGAGI. The CDR3 consists of 15 residues. V was pared by 6 bases and J by 7 bases, with 21 bases between. The CDR3 bases are TGTGCCAGCAGCCCCGGTCAGGGGCGAGTTAGTGGCTACACCTTC. It specifies CASSPGQGRVSGYTF.

The chain uses TRBV4-2 and TRBJ2-6; D is unresolved. Germline loops: CDR1 LGHNA, CDR2 YNFKEQ. The CDR3 consists of 17 residues. V was clipped by 1 base and J by 0 bases, with 10 bases between them. The CDR3 protein is CASSQATDSSGANVLTF. As DNA, the CDR3 is TGTGCCAGCAGCCAAGCCACTGATAGCTCTGGGGCCAACGTCCTGACTTTC.

This chain links TRBV6-2 or TRBV6-3 with TRBJ1-2, with TRBD1 as a possible D gene (6 bases). V lost 2 bases and J lost 7, with 14 bases in between. CDR3 length: 14 residues. CDR1 is MNHEY and CDR2 is SVGEGT in the germline V gene. The CDR3 DNA follows: TGTGCCAGCAGTTACGGGTTGGGGGCGTTTGGCTACACCTTC. Translated, it gives CASSYGLGAFGYTF.